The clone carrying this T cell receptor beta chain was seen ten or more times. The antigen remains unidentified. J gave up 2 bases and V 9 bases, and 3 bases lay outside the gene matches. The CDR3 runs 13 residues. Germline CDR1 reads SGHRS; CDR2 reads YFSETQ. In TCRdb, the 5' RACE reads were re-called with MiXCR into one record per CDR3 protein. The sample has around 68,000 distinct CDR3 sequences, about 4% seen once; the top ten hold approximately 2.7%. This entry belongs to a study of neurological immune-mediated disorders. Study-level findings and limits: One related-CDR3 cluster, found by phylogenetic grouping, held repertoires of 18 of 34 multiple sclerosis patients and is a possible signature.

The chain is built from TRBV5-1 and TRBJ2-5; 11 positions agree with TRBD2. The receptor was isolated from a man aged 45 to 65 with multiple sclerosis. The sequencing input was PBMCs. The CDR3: CATRTSGQETQYF. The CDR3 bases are TGCGCCACACGGACTAGCGGGCAAGAGACCCAGTACTTC.